The 18 T cell receptor beta chains below come from one sample, sequenced in a study of early T cells in non-severe SARS-CoV-2 infection. A single record per CDR3 protein comes from TCRdb applying MiXCR to the 5' RACE reads. The sample has approximately 83,000 distinct CDR3 sequences, 11% to 15% seen once; the top ten hold approximately 10%. Sequenced: whole blood. The receptors here all came from an adult who was a healthcare worker with PCR-confirmed SARS-CoV-2 infection or an uninfected control (not recorded which).

The rearrangement links TRBV29-1 to TRBJ2-3; 9 bases map to TRBD1. Per the germline V gene, CDR1 is SQVTM and CDR2 is ANQGSEA. The CDR3 is 15 residues long. V was clipped by 6 bases and J by 1 base; unmatched bases: 8. The CDR3 nucleotides read TGCAGCGTGGGAGGACAGGGGAGAGGCACAGATACGCAGTATTTT. It translates to CSVGGQGRGTDTQYF.

This clonotype was seen more than once but under ten times. The chain combines TRBV6-6 with TRBJ1-2; no definite D call. Germline CDR1 reads MNHNY; CDR2 reads SVGAGI (reference sequence). The CDR3 is made up of 12 amino acids. With 8 bases removed from V and 8 bases from J, the gap between germline ends came to 15 bases. CDR3 DNA: TGTGCCAGCGACTCACGGGCGGGGGGCTACACCTTC. It codes for CASDSRAGGYTF.

This clonotype was counted a few times. This chain links TRBV19 with TRBJ2-6, with a possible D match to TRBD2 (6 bases). CDR3 size: 20 residues. The V end was cut by 6 bases, the J end by 0 bases, with 24 bases between. Germline loops: CDR1 LNHDA, CDR2 SQIVND (reference sequence). As DNA, the CDR3 is TGTGCCAGTAGCCCTCCCCCCTTGGCGGGGAGTATCTCTGGGGCCAACGTCCTGACTTTC. Amino acids: CASSPPPLAGSISGANVLTF. The full variable domain, completed using reference TRBV19 and TRBJ2-6, is DGGITQSPKYLFRKEGQNVTLSCEQNLNHDAMYWYRQDPGQGLRLIYYSQIVNDFQKGDIAEGYSVSREKKESFPLTVTSAQKNPTAFYLCASSPPPLAGSISGANVLTFGAGSRLTVL.

This clonotype was picked up a small number of times. The chain has TRBV29-1 and TRBJ2-1, with 10 bases lining up with TRBD1. The CDR3 consists of 13 residues. CDR1 is SQVTM and CDR2 is ANQGSEA in the germline V gene. The trim removed 5 bases at V and 9 bases at J, leaving 7 bases unmatched. The CDR3 is CSVFRTGGIEQFF. The CDR3 DNA follows: TGCAGCGTTTTCAGGACAGGGGGGATTGAGCAGTTCTTC.

The V and J genes are TRBV29-1 and TRBJ2-1, with TRBD1 matching 8 bases. The germline CDR1 and CDR2 sequences are SQVTM and ANQGSEA. The CDR3 length is 12 residues. V trimming: 7 bases; J trimming: 11 bases; junction bases outside the gene matches: 10. CDR3 coding DNA: TGCAGCGAGACAGGGGCGGAGGACCAGCAGTTCTTC. Translating gives CSETGAEDQQFF.

This clonotype was seen a handful of times. The CDR3 nucleotides read TGTGCCAGCAGCTTACTACAGGGGAGAACTGAAGCTTTCTTT. Protein product: CASSLLQGRTEAFF. The rearrangement links TRBV7-2 to TRBJ1-1; the match to TRBD1 covers 7 bases. Trimming took 2 bases from V and 5 from J; bases not matched to a gene: 5. The CDR3 is made up of 14 amino acids. Germline V gene data show CDR1 as SGHTA and CDR2 as FQGNSA.

This clonotype was found a few times. The CDR3 DNA follows: TGTGCCAGCAGTTTCAGGAACGAGCAGTACTTC. It is translated as CASSFRNEQYF. This sequence joins TRBV28 and TRBJ2-7, with D unresolved. CDR1 MDHEN and CDR2 SYDVKM come from the germline V gene. The CDR3 extends over 11 amino acids. Trimming removed 3 bases at V and 5 bases at J, with 5 bases between.

The gene calls are TRBV28 and TRBJ1-4; no clear D gene. Per the germline V gene, CDR1 is MDHEN and CDR2 is SYDVKM. This CDR3 has 13 residues. V dropped 4 bases and J dropped 0 bases, with 3 bases sitting between them. CDR3 protein: CASSWATNEKLFF. For the CDR3, the DNA is TGTGCCAGCAGTTGGGCAACTAATGAAAAACTGTTTTTT.

The rearrangement links TRBV6-2 or TRBV6-3 to TRBJ2-7, with 7 bases fitting TRBD2. The junction had 19 bases not matched to a gene; V was cut back by 8 bases and J by 3 bases. This CDR3 has 17 residues. Germline values: CDR1 MNHEY, CDR2 SVGEGT. The CDR3 DNA follows: TGTGCCAGCTATTCTAGGAGTGCGACTAGCAGTTTCTACGAGCAGTACTTC. As protein: CASYSRSATSSFYEQYF.

The chain uses TRBV6-2 or TRBV6-3 and TRBJ1-2; D is ambiguous. This CDR3 is 16 amino acids long. CDR1 MNHEY and CDR2 SVGEGT come from the germline V gene. V lost 0 bases and J 0 bases, leaving 11 bases between the germline ends. CDR3 coding DNA: TGTGCCAGCAGTTACTCCTCCGTGGTAGCTAACTATGGCTACACCTTC. It yields the protein CASSYSSVVANYGYTF.

The chain employs TRBV29-1 and TRBJ1-2; D not certain. Trimming stripped 4 bases from V and 0 bases from J, with 12 bases between. The CDR3 runs 14 residues. The germline V gene encodes CDR1 SQVTM and CDR2 ANQGSEA. CDR3 sequence reads: CSVANLRSNYGYTF. The CDR3 nucleotides read TGCAGCGTTGCCAATCTCCGGTCTAACTATGGCTACACCTTC.

This clonotype has at least ten counts. For the CDR3, the DNA is TGTGCCAGCAGCCTAGGGCAGGGTTATGGCTACACCTTC. Its translation is CASSLGQGYGYTF. V gene TRBV28 combines with J gene TRBJ1-2; tentatively, D is TRBD1 (5 bases). CDR1 and CDR2 from the germline V gene are MDHEN and SYDVKM. V was cut by 6 bases and J by 5 bases, with 13 bases left in between. This CDR3 has 13 amino acids.

This clonotype has only a few counts. The V call is TRBV11-2, the J call TRBJ2-5; TRBD2 might be the D (5 bases). This CDR3 has 13 residues. The germline V gene has CDR1 SGHAT and CDR2 FQNNGV. V lost 3 bases and J 5 bases, leaving 10 bases between the germline ends. The CDR3 nucleotides are TGTGCCAGCAGCTTCCTAGCTGGGGAGACCCAGTACTTC. Translated, it gives CASSFLAGETQYF.

This clonotype was seen at least ten times. The chain joins TRBV12-3 or TRBV12-4 to TRBJ2-5; TRBD1 matches 8 bases. V was pared by 4 bases and J by 6 bases, with 4 bases of the junction left unmatched. This CDR3 has 13 amino acids. The CDR3 DNA is TGTGCCAGCAGTTCCAGGGGGCTAAAGACCCAGTACTTC. Translated: CASSSRGLKTQYF.

The rearrangement links TRBV3-1 to TRBJ2-5, with 8 nucleotides matching TRBD2. The CDR3 has 17 residues. Trimming at V came to 0 bases and at J to 3 bases, leaving 9 bases not matched to a gene. Germline V CDR1 and CDR2: LGHDT, YNNKEL (reference sequence). The CDR3 here is CASSQDWNGLAEETQYF. In DNA form, the CDR3 reads TGTGCCAGCAGCCAAGATTGGAACGGACTAGCAGAAGAGACCCAGTACTTC.

The chain links TRBV27 to TRBJ1-6; D is unclear. Deletions cut 3 bases from V and 10 bases from J, with 7 bases between. This CDR3 is 12 amino acids long. Germline CDR1 reads MNHEY; CDR2 reads SMNVEV (reference sequence). CDR3 sequence: CASSFPQSPLHF. The DNA of the CDR3 is TGTGCCAGCAGTTTTCCCCAATCACCCCTCCACTTT.

This sequence joins TRBV29-1 and TRBJ1-1, with a tentative D call TRBD1 (6 bases). CDR1 is SQVTM, CDR2 ANQGSEA, per germline. Trimming removed 7 bases from V and 4 bases from J, with 13 bases in between. The CDR3 is made up of 12 amino acids. Written as DNA, the CDR3 is TGCAGCGGCAACGAGGGGGTCACTGAAGCTTTCTTT. It yields the protein CSGNEGVTEAFF.

V usage is TRBV6-1 and J usage is TRBJ1-1; D is unresolved. The CDR3 spans 12 residues. V was cut by 5 bases and J by 11 bases, with 15 bases left in between. The germline CDR1 and CDR2 sequences are MNHNS and SASEGT. CDR3 residues: CASSPRESGAFF. The CDR3 DNA reads TGTGCCAGCAGTCCCCGGGAGTCTGGGGCTTTCTTT.